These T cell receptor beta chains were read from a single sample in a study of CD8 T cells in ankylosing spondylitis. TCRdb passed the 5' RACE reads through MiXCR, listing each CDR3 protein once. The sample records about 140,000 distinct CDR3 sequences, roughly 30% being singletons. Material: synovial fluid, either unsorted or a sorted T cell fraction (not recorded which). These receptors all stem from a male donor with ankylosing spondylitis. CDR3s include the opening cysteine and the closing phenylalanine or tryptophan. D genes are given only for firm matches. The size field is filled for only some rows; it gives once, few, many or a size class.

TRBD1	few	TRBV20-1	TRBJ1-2	TGCAGTGCTAAGATACCGGGACAGCTCCGGAGGGGCTACACCTTC	CSAKIPGQLRRGYTF
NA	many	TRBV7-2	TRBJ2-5	TGTGCCAGCAGCTTAGACGGGGGGCACCAAGAGACCCAGTACTTC	CASSLDGGHQETQYF
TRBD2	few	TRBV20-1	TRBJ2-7	TGCAGTGCTAGAAATCCTAGCGGGGGGACCTACGAGCAGTACTTC	CSARNPSGGTYEQYF
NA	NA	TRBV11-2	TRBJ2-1	TGTGCCACCGGACGCGCGGGACTTTTAAATGAGCAGTTCTTC	CATGRAGLLNEQFF
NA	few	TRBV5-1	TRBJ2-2	TGCGCCAGCAGACTAGCTTCGGTTCAGAACACCGGGGAGCTGTTTTTT	CASRLASVQNTGELFF
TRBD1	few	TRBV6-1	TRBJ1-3	TGTGCCAGCGGCCGGGACAGCTCTGGAAACACCATATATTTT	CASGRDSSGNTIYF
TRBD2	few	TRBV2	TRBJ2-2	TGTGCCAGCACCGATCCTAGCGGTTACACCGGGGAGCTGTTTTTT	CASTDPSGYTGELFF
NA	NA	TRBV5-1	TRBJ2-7	TGCGCCAGCAGCTTGGGTTCCCTAGAGAGCTCCTACGAGCAGTACTTC	CASSLGSLESSYEQYF
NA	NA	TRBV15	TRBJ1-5	TGTGCCACCAGCACCCGGATTGACAGGAAACAGCATTTT	CATSTRIDRKQHF
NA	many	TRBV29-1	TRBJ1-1	TGCAGCGTTGATGGGGTTCTCACTGAAGCTTTCTTT	CSVDGVLTEAFF
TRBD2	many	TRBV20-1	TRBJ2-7	TGCAGTGCACCACTAGCGAAGGAGCAGTACTTC	CSAPLAKEQYF
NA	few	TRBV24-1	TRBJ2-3	TGTGCCACCACCCGAGGCGGAAGCACAGATACGCAGTATTTT	CATTRGGSTDTQYF
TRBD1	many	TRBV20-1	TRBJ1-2	TGCAGTGCTAGCGGACAGGGGGACTATGGCTACACCTTC	CSASGQGDYGYTF
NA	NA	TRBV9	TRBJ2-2	TGTGCCAGCAGCCCTTTGGCAGGGAACACCGGGGAGCTGTTTTTT	CASSPLAGNTGELFF
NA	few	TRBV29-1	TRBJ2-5	TGCAGCGTTGAAGGGGAATCCCGGGGAGATTTAGAGACCCAGTACTTC	CSVEGESRGDLETQYF
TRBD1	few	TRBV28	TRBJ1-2	TGTGCCACAGGGGGCTCGGAAACAACATATGGCTACACCTTC	CATGGSETTYGYTF
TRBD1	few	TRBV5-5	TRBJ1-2	TGTGCCAGCAGCTTGGAGGGACAGCCCTATGGCTACACCTTC	CASSLEGQPYGYTF
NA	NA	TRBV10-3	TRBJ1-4	TGTGCCATCAGGTCGGACAGAGATAATGAAAAACTGTTTTTT	CAIRSDRDNEKLFF
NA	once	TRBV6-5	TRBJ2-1	TGTGCCAGCAGTTCCCTCCGACTAGGGAGAGCGTCCTACAATGAGCAGTTCTTC	CASSSLRLGRASYNEQFF
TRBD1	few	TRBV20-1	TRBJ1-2	TGCAGTGCTAGGGGGGGGGGACAGGACTTTGGCTACACCTTC	CSARGGGQDFGYTF
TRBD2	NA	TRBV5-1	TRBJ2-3	TGCGCCAGCAGCTTAACTAGCGGGGGGTACACAGATACGCAGTATTTT	CASSLTSGGYTDTQYF
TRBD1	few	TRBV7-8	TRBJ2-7	TGTGCCAGCAGCTTATTTGGACAGGGGGGCGAGCAGTACTTC	CASSLFGQGGEQYF
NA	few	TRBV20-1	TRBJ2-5	TGCAGTGCTAGCGGCCAGGAGACCCAGTACTTC	CSASGQETQYF
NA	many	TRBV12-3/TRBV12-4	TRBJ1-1	TGTGCCAGCAGTTTAGGGTCCACTGAAGCTTTCTTT	CASSLGSTEAFF
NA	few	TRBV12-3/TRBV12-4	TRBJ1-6	TGTGCCAGCAGTTTAGGGGCCAGGGGTAATTCACCCCTCCACTTT	CASSLGARGNSPLHF
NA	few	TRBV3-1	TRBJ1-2	TGTGCCAGCAGCCAAGATCTTGGCTACACCTTC	CASSQDLGYTF
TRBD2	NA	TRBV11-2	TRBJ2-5	TGTGCCAGCAGCCTCGCACTAGCGGGGGGTCAAGAGACCCAGTACTTC	CASSLALAGGQETQYF
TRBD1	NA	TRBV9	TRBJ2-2	TGTGCCAGCAGCCCTCAAGTGACAGGGGCTCCCGGGGAGCTGTTTTTT	CASSPQVTGAPGELFF
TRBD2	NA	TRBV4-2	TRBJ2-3	TGTGCCAGCAGCCAAGAAGGGACTAGAGTTGATACGCAGTATTTT	CASSQEGTRVDTQYF
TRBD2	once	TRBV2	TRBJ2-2	TGTGCCTCCCGGCAAGGACTAGCGGGATCGCAAAGCGGCGGGGAGCTGTTTTTT	CASRQGLAGSQSGGELFF
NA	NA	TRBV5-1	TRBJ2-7	TGCGCCAGCAGGGAGAACTCCTACGAGCAGTACTTC	CASRENSYEQYF
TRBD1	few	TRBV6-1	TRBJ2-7	TGTGCCAGCAGGCAGGGACAGGGGGCCGCAGAGCAGTACTTC	CASRQGQGAAEQYF
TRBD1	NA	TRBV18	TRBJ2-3	TGTGCCAGCTCACCCTCGACAGGGGCAGATACGCAGTATTTT	CASSPSTGADTQYF
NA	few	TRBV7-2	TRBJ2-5	TGTGCCAGCTGCTACGGAGGGGCGTACCAAGAGACCCAGTACTTC	CASCYGGAYQETQYF
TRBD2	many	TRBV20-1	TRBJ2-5	TGCAGTGCTAGAAGGGGACTAGCTGTTGAGACCCAGTACTTC	CSARRGLAVETQYF
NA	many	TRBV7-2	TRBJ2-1	TGTGCCAGCAGCTTATATAGCGGAAGAAACAATGAGCAGTTCTTC	CASSLYSGRNNEQFF
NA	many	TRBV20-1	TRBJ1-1	TGCAGTGCCAGTCTCGACAGGTTTCTACTCCCCGTAGCTTTCTTT	CSASLDRFLLPVAFF
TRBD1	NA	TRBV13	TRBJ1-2	TGTGCCAGCAGCAAGGACAGGGAGCCCTATGGCTACACCTTC	CASSKDREPYGYTF
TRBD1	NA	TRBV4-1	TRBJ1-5	TGCGCCAGCAGCCAAGATCCGGGACAGGGGTTTCAGCCCCAGCATTTT	CASSQDPGQGFQPQHF
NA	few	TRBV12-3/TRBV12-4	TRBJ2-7	TGTGCCAGCAGGGCCGGACAGCTTCCTCCCTACGAGCAGTACTTC	CASRAGQLPPYEQYF
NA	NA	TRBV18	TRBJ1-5	TGTGCCAGCTCCTCCACCAACGGAAATCAGCCCCAGCATTTT	CASSSTNGNQPQHF